Below, 8 T cell receptor beta chains from the same sample are listed, as sequenced in a study of T cell responses to AZD1222 COVID-19 vaccine. The method was immunoSEQ multiplex PCR; TCRdb's version includes in-frame clones alone and lacks a portion of them. The data hold roughly 150,000 clones, with approximately 87% observed a single time. Sequenced material: peripheral blood, taken 28 days after the second AZD1222 dose. These receptors came from an adult who received the AZD1222 COVID-19 vaccine.

This clone has only a few counts. In the same sample, other DNA sequences code for this CDR3. The chain has TRBV5-6 and TRBJ1-3; D is uncertain. V shed 1 base and J shed 0 bases, with 5 bases lying between them. The CDR3 sequence is 14 residues long. Germline V gene lookup returns CDR1 SGHDT and CDR2 YYEEEE. For the CDR3, the DNA is TGTGCCAGCAGCTTGTGGGGCTCTGGAAACACCATATATTTT. Protein: CASSLWGSGNTIYF.

J is TRBJ2-7 and V is TRBV5-1; 13 nucleotides line up with TRBD2. The CDR3 contains 15 residues. The trim removed 4 bases at V and 3 bases at J, leaving 4 bases unmatched. Germline V lookup: CDR1 SGHRS, CDR2 YFSETQ. CDR3 in DNA: TGCGCCAGCAGCGATGGGACTAGCGGGAACTACGAGCAGTACTTC. Translating gives CASSDGTSGNYEQYF.

The gene calls are TRBV5-6 and TRBJ2-1; D gene unclear. The germline V and J ends were trimmed by 0 bases and 4 bases, with 8 bases remaining between them. The CDR3 has 14 residues. Germline CDR1 is SGHDT and CDR2 is YYEEEE. The DNA of the CDR3 is TGTGCCAGCAGCTTGGTTACCGGATACAATGAGCAGTTCTTC. The encoded protein is CASSLVTGYNEQFF.

The chain joins TRBV5-4 to TRBJ1-5; D perhaps matches TRBD1 (5 bases). V lost 0 bases to trimming and J lost 2 bases, with 6 bases between them. Germline V gene sequence: CDR1 SGHNT, CDR2 YYREEE (reference sequence). The CDR3 consists of 14 residues. The CDR3 nucleotides read TGTGCCAGCAGCTTGGGAGGGGGCAATCAGCCCCAGCATTTT. It encodes CASSLGGGNQPQHF.

The rearrangement uses TRBV10-3 and TRBJ2-7; a possible D gene is TRBD1 (6 bases). The V and J ends lost 10 bases and 2 bases respectively, with 18 bases between them. The length of the CDR3 is 14 residues. Germline loops: CDR1 ENHRY, CDR2 SYGVKD. Written as DNA, the CDR3 is TGTGCCACCGAAGGTGGGGGCGCTGCCTACGAGCAGTACTTC. Its translation: CATEGGGAAYEQYF.

This chain joins TRBV5-4 and TRBJ2-1; D perhaps matches TRBD1 (7 bases). The V end was cut by 7 bases, the J end by 7 bases, with 18 bases between. Germline loops: CDR1 SGHNT, CDR2 YYREEE (reference sequence). This CDR3 contains 14 residues. The CDR3 reads CASARAGGGNEQFF. For the CDR3, the DNA is TGTGCCAGCGCTAGGGCAGGGGGAGGAAATGAGCAGTTCTTC.

J is TRBJ2-1 and V is TRBV5-8; D uncertain. Germline V CDR1 and CDR2: SGHTS, YDEGEE. Deletions cut 6 bases from V and 1 base from J, with 17 bases between. CDR3 length: 16 amino acids. The CDR3 region is CASTTFRETSYNEQFF. CDR3 sequence (DNA): TGTGCCAGCACCACCTTTAGGGAAACTTCCTACAATGAGCAGTTCTTC.

This rearrangement joins TRBV11-3 to TRBJ1-4; D call uncertain. The V end was cut by 4 bases, the J end by 8 bases, with 11 bases between. The CDR3 contains 13 residues. Germline CDR1 reads SGHNT; CDR2 reads YENEEA. The DNA of the CDR3 is TGTGCCAGCAGCTCTCGGACTGGGGAAAAACTGTTTTTT. It translates to CASSSRTGEKLFF.